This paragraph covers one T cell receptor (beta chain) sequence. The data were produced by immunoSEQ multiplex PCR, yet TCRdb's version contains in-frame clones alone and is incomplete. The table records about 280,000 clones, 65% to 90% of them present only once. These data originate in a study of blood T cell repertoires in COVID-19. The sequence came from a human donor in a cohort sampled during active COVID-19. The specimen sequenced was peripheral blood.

In DNA form, the CDR3 reads TGTGCCAGCAGGGAGGGGAATTCACCCCTCCACTTT. Its protein product is CASREGNSPLHF. This chain connects TRBV6-5 to TRBJ1-6; TRBD1 is a possible D gene (5 bases). The CDR3 is made up of 12 amino acids. Trimming stripped 6 bases from V and 7 bases from J, with 7 bases between. Germline lookup yields CDR1 MNHEY and CDR2 SVGAGI.